This TCR beta chain stems from a study of T cell repertoires in cytomegalovirus infection. Across the study: CMV epitopes in the study were HLA-C-restricted (recently identified) and HLA-B-restricted (well studied). Carrying CMV and the relevant HLA type showed in public TCR beta signatures.

In the case of this clonotype: The antigen is undetermined.

Germline assignment: CDR1 MGHRA and CDR2 YSYEKL. J lost 6 bases, V lost 0 bases, and 3 bases had no gene match. The CDR3 consists of 14 residues. Study outcomes and limitations: CMV-specific HLA-C-restricted TCR beta clonotypes dominated the ex vivo response. Public TCR beta family frequency separated CMV-and-HLA carriers, including in an independent cohort.

TCRdb recomputed calls from the reads with MiXCR, one row per CDR3 protein. The profile shows 700,000 to 850,000 distinct CDR3 sequences, about 33% of them singletons. The chain uses TRBV4-1 and TRBJ1-1; TRBD1 matches 8 bases. The sequence derives from a human donor in good health (CMV status not recorded). Some clones in this sample may be carry-over from other donors' samples. Material: cultured CD8+ T cells from PBMCs, obtained from culture after CMV antigen stimulation. CDR3 protein: CASSQDRTGSEAFF. CDR3 DNA sequence: TGCGCCAGCAGCCAAGATCGGACAGGGTCTGAAGCTTTCTTT.